A single sample gave rise to the 27 T cell receptor beta chains below, sequenced in a study of graft-versus-host responses after intestinal transplantation (dated by TCRdb to the early 2020s). The time point label, as the study defines it: cells obtained before transplantation from donor or recipient. Library creation used the immunoSEQ multiplex PCR assay. TCRdb took over this immuneACCESS table, retaining in-frame rearrangements with V and J assigned. Such tables are incomplete; in checked studies, under half of the missing clones stem from an unresolved V gene, and the remainder is unexplained. The sample table records under 140,000 clones; just over 90% of these occur just once. Clones ranked in the top ten supply about 0.54% of the sample. These receptors' targets are unknown. The source material was unstimulated CD8+ T cells sorted from spleen or lymph node cells, sampled before intestinal transplant. The origin of the receptors is a human donor who received an intestinal transplant.

This rearrangement joins TRBV11-2 to TRBJ2-7, with 8 bases fitting TRBD2. Germline V lookup: CDR1 SGHAT, CDR2 FQNNGV. V lost 0 bases to trimming and J lost 2 bases; unmatched junction nucleotides: 9. There are 17 residues in the CDR3. The CDR3, as DNA: TGTGCCAGCAGCTTAGATCACGGCGAGGGACTAGCCTACGAGCAGTACTTC. This sequence encodes CASSLDHGEGLAYEQYF. Complete variable domain (other parts from reference TRBV11-2 and TRBJ2-7): EAGVAQSPRYKIIEKRQSVAFWCNPISGHATLYWYQQILGQGPKLLIQFQNNGVVDDSQLPKDRFSAERLKGVDSTLKIQPAKLEDSAVYLCASSLDHGEGLAYEQYFGPGTRLTVT.

The chain carries TRBV4-1 and TRBJ2-7; D remains unclear. The CDR3 totals 13 residues. The ends were cut back, 2 bases at V and 5 bases at J, with 10 bases in the middle. Germline CDR1 MGHRA, CDR2 YSYEKL. The chain's CDR3 is CASSQFTWDEQYF. The DNA for the CDR3 is TGCGCCAGCAGCCAATTCACTTGGGACGAGCAGTACTTC.

The chain has TRBV6-6 and TRBJ1-2, with 7 bases fitting TRBD1. Germline V gene lookup returns CDR1 MNHNY and CDR2 SVGAGI (reference sequence). The CDR3 length is 12 residues. With 7 bases clipped from V and 7 bases from J, the junction kept 6 bases outside the gene matches. CDR3 amino acids: CASTLSGGGYTF. The CDR3 DNA reads TGTGCCAGCACCCTTTCAGGGGGTGGCTACACCTTC.

The count of this clone is one. The V call is TRBV7-6, the J call TRBJ2-3, with D possibly matching TRBD2 (6 bases). The V and J ends lost 0 bases and 2 bases respectively, with 12 bases between them. Germline V lookup: CDR1 SGHVS, CDR2 FNYEAQ. The CDR3 contains 16 residues. CDR3 coding DNA: TGTGCCAGCAGCTTAGCGGTGGGGGGTAACACAGATACGCAGTATTTT. Encoded protein: CASSLAVGGNTDTQYF.

CDR3 in amino acids: CSVEGHGNQPQHF. The CDR3 DNA follows: TGCAGCGTTGAAGGTCATGGCAATCAGCCCCAGCATTTT. The chain has TRBV29-1 and TRBJ1-5; no reliable D call. CDR1 is SQVTM, CDR2 ANQGSEA, per germline. CDR3 length: 13 amino acids. Between the trimmed V and J ends, which lost 1 base and 2 bases, there was a span of 6 bases.

V usage is TRBV6-1 and J usage is TRBJ1-5; D unresolved. The CDR3 covers 15 residues. V was pared by 6 bases and J by 1 base, with 13 bases between. From germline, CDR1 is MNHNS and CDR2 SASEGT. The CDR3 region has the DNA TGTGCCAGCAGGGCCCGGACGCAGAGCAATCAGCCCCAGCATTTT. Amino acid sequence: CASRARTQSNQPQHF.

V is TRBV11-3 and J is TRBJ2-1; the D gene is possibly TRBD2 (5 bases). The ends were cut back, 3 bases at V and 0 bases at J, with 12 bases in the middle. This CDR3 is 16 amino acids long. Looked up from germline, CDR1 is SGHNT and CDR2 is YENEEA. The CDR3 sequence is CASSLWSGSSYNEQFF. Here the CDR3 DNA reads TGTGCCAGCAGCTTGTGGAGCGGAAGCTCCTACAATGAGCAGTTCTTC.

This clone occurred once. The V call is TRBV6-6, the J call TRBJ2-1; D uncertain. Germline CDR1 MNHNY, CDR2 SVGAGI (reference sequence). With 6 bases removed from V and 11 bases from J, the gap between germline ends came to 8 bases. This CDR3 has 10 amino acids. The CDR3 loop is CASSDHKQFF. In DNA, the CDR3 is TGTGCCAGCAGCGACCACAAGCAGTTCTTC.

The chain employs TRBV6-5 and TRBJ2-7, with no clear D. The V gene lost 2 bases and the J gene lost 8 bases, with 10 bases spanning the gap. CDR1 and CDR2 from the germline V gene are MNHEY and SVGAGI. This CDR3 has 12 amino acids. DNA for the CDR3: TGTGCCAGCAGTTACGGTACAGATAAGCAGTACTTC. Its protein is CASSYGTDKQYF.

The chain carries TRBV5-4 and TRBJ2-5; 12 bases map to TRBD2. The ends lost 4 bases at V and 5 bases at J; junction bases unmatched: 9. Germline-derived CDR1 and CDR2 are SGHNT and YYREEE (reference sequence). The CDR3 totals 16 residues. CDR3 coding DNA: TGTGCCAGCAGCGTGACTAGCGGGAGAGAAAGGGAGACCCAGTACTTC. Translated, it gives CASSVTSGRERETQYF.

The table lists this clone with a count of one. The V call is TRBV6-5, the J call TRBJ2-7; either TRBD1 or TRBD2 may fit D (7 bases each). The CDR3 runs to 16 residues. CDR1 and CDR2 from the germline V gene are MNHEY and SVGAGI. The ends were cut back, 0 bases at V and 3 bases at J, with 15 bases in the middle. Here the CDR3 DNA reads TGTGCCAGCAGTTACTCCCGACAGGGAGGGTTCTACGAGCAGTACTTC. Protein sequence: CASSYSRQGGFYEQYF.

The chain links TRBV6-1 to TRBJ2-1, with D maybe TRBD1 (5 bases). The germline V gene encodes CDR1 MNHNS and CDR2 SASEGT. The CDR3 contains 13 residues. The V and J ends lost 7 bases and 4 bases respectively, with 11 bases between them. The CDR3 loop reads CASTESGYNEQFF. The DNA of the CDR3 is TGTGCCAGCACGGAGTCAGGGTACAATGAGCAGTTCTTC.

The chain combines TRBV5-1 with TRBJ2-5; D gene unclear. The V gene's germline CDR1 is SGHRS and CDR2 YFSETQ. The germline V and J ends were trimmed by 4 bases and 2 bases, with 9 bases remaining between them. The CDR3 is 13 amino acids. The CDR3 is CASSPGRQETQYF. CDR3 bases: TGCGCCAGCAGCCCTGGCAGGCAAGAGACCCAGTACTTC.

The chain uses TRBV2 and TRBJ2-1; D unresolved. The germline V gene encodes CDR1 SNHLY and CDR2 FYNNEI. The CDR3 has 12 residues. Trimming removed 2 bases at V and 5 bases at J, with 4 bases between. DNA for the CDR3: TGTGCCAGCAGTGAAATTGACAATGAGCAGTTCTTC. Translated, it gives CASSEIDNEQFF. Complete variable domain (other parts from reference TRBV2 and TRBJ2-1): EPEVTQTPSHQVTQMGQEVILRCVPISNHLYFYWYRQILGQKVEFLVSFYNNEISEKSEIFDDQFSVERPDGSNFTLKIRSTKLEDSAMYFCASSEIDNEQFFGPGTRLTVL.

The chain uses TRBV19 and TRBJ2-7; 10 nucleotides align to TRBD1. V lost 10 bases, J lost 2 bases, and 5 bases stayed unmatched. CDR1 and CDR2 (germline): LNHDA, SQIVND (reference sequence). CDR3 length: 13 residues. The CDR3 region is CATGTGDTYEQYF. The CDR3 DNA reads as TGTGCCACCGGGACAGGGGATACCTACGAGCAGTACTTC.

This CDR3 is CASSYAGRGNGYTF. Written as DNA, the CDR3 is TGTGCCAGCAGTTACGCGGGCAGGGGGAATGGCTACACCTTC. The V and J genes are TRBV6-5 and TRBJ1-2; 7 bases are a match to TRBD1. Losses at the gene ends were 2 bases for V and 6 bases for J; bases not matched to a gene: 6. CDR3 length equals 14 residues. Germline lookup yields CDR1 MNHEY and CDR2 SVGAGI.

The chain has TRBV5-1 and TRBJ2-1, with 7 bases that match TRBD2. CDR1 SGHRS and CDR2 YFSETQ come from the germline V gene. The CDR3 is 15 amino acids. The junction had 4 bases not matched to a gene; V was cut back by 0 bases and J by 4 bases. CDR3 residues: CASSLVASGYNEQFF. CDR3 in DNA: TGCGCCAGCAGCTTGGTGGCTAGCGGATACAATGAGCAGTTCTTC.

Remarks on this clone: Other DNA variants within this sample encode the same CDR3. The chain has TRBV29-1 and TRBJ1-1; D is ambiguous. Trimming cost V 4 bases and J 1 base, with 4 bases left between them. Per the germline V gene, CDR1 is SQVTM and CDR2 is ANQGSEA. CDR3 length: 11 amino acids. CDR3 region: CSVGRNTEAFF. In nucleotides, the CDR3 is TGCAGCGTTGGCAGGAACACTGAAGCTTTCTTT. Looking up the rest from reference TRBV29-1 and TRBJ1-1 gives the full variable domain: SAVISQKPSRDICQRGTSLTIQCQVDSQVTMMFWYRQQPGQSLTLIATANQGSEATYESGFVIDKFPISRPNLTFSTLTVSNMSPEDSSIYLCSVGRNTEAFFGQGTRLTVV.

The genes are TRBV5-6 and TRBJ2-7, with unresolved D. V lost 0 bases and J lost 6, with 10 bases in between. The CDR3 covers 13 residues. Germline V lookup: CDR1 SGHDT, CDR2 YYEEEE. This CDR3 reads CASSLEQSPEQYF. CDR3 sequence (DNA): TGTGCCAGCAGCTTGGAACAGTCCCCCGAGCAGTACTTC.

The chain combines TRBV9 with TRBJ2-3; D call uncertain. From germline, CDR1 is SGDLS and CDR2 YYNGEE. V was pared by 0 bases and J by 4 bases, with 9 bases between. The CDR3 length is 14 residues. CDR3 in amino acids: CASSVANLADTQYF. Here the CDR3 DNA reads TGTGCCAGCAGCGTAGCTAATCTAGCAGATACGCAGTATTTT.

This clone showed up just once. The V call is TRBV20-1, the J call TRBJ1-1; no clear D. The ends were cut back, 3 bases at V and 0 bases at J, with 2 bases in the middle. CDR3 length: 11 residues. CDR1 DFQATT and CDR2 SNEGSKA come from the germline V gene (reference sequence). The CDR3 loop is CSARLNTEAFF. Written as DNA, the CDR3 is TGCAGTGCTAGGTTGAACACTGAAGCTTTCTTT.

Here the CDR3 reads CASSQSLAGERNIQYF. The CDR3 DNA is TGTGCCAGCAGCCAATCGCTAGCGGGAGAAAGAAACATTCAGTACTTC. This chain links TRBV7-9 with TRBJ2-4; TRBD2 agrees at 10 bases. Unmatched junction bases numbered 10, after V lost 5 bases and J lost 6 bases. The CDR3 is 16 residues long. Germline-derived CDR1 and CDR2 are SEHNR and FQNEAQ (reference sequence).

The chain joins TRBV14 to TRBJ1-3; D call uncertain. This CDR3 spans 14 amino acids. CDR1 and CDR2 (germline): SGHDN, FVKESK. V lost 7 bases to trimming and J lost 0 bases, with 10 bases between them. DNA of the CDR3: TGTGCCAGCACCAGATCCTTCTCTGGAAACACCATATATTTT. Residues: CASTRSFSGNTIYF.

The genes are TRBV11-2 and TRBJ2-2; TRBD2 agrees at 8 bases. This CDR3 is 14 amino acids long. CDR1 and CDR2 from the germline V gene are SGHAT and FQNNGV. V shed 5 bases and J 7 bases; nucleotides not matched to a gene: 6. The CDR3 coding sequence is TGTGCCAGCAGCCCCCCCGGGAGGGGCGGGGAGCTGTTTTTT. Translation gives CASSPPGRGGELFF.

The CDR3 DNA is TGTGCCAGCAGCATTGACAGGGGGAGGACTGAAGCTTTCTTT. Translated: CASSIDRGRTEAFF. This chain connects TRBV7-9 to TRBJ1-1; 9 nucleotides align to TRBD1. V lost 5 bases to trimming and J lost 5 bases; unmatched junction nucleotides: 6. Per germline, CDR1 SEHNR and CDR2 FQNEAQ (reference sequence). CDR3 length equals 14 residues.

V usage is TRBV27 and J usage is TRBJ2-7; D might be TRBD1 or TRBD2, each matching 5 bases. CDR1 MNHEY and CDR2 SMNVEV come from the germline V gene (reference sequence). V was shortened by 3 bases and J by 2 bases, with 23 bases between the two germline ends. This CDR3 is 18 amino acids long. CDR3 region: CASSLRGFGEVPPYEQYF. The CDR3 nucleotides read TGTGCCAGCAGTTTGAGGGGTTTCGGGGAAGTTCCACCCTACGAGCAGTACTTC.

The rearrangement links TRBV19 to TRBJ2-7, with a possible D match to TRBD2 (6 bases). This CDR3 comprises 16 residues. V was cut by 5 bases and J by 0 bases, with 17 bases left in between. The V gene's germline CDR1 is LNHDA and CDR2 SQIVND (reference sequence). The CDR3 is CASSAGPWEGSYEQYF. CDR3 nucleotide sequence: TGTGCCAGTAGTGCGGGACCCTGGGAAGGCTCCTACGAGCAGTACTTC. The full variable domain, with the rest looked up from reference TRBV19 and TRBJ2-7, is DGGITQSPKYLFRKEGQNVTLSCEQNLNHDAMYWYRQDPGQGLRLIYYSQIVNDFQKGDIAEGYSVSREKKESFPLTVTSAQKNPTAFYLCASSAGPWEGSYEQYFGPGTRLTVT.